The entry below describes one T cell receptor (beta chain). No antigen is known for it. Within one base of it there is no much larger clone, and no base qualities were kept. This sample is part of a study of cytomegalovirus exposure and HLA in healthy donors (dated by TCRdb to about 2017). With regard to the full study: According to an earlier analysis of 450 to 650 of the donors, some 180 million T cells yielded 100 million or so unique TCR beta sequences and about 280 Gb of sequence data. Every discovery cohort repertoire had been produced on one sequencing platform. The study profiled the T cell repertoires of about 720 subjects by immunosequencing and related them to cytomegalovirus serostatus. A later analysis re-analyzed previously published TCR beta repertoires from 550 to 700 donors and added high-resolution HLA genotyping to study TCR occurrence patterns. Both class I and class II loci were covered by HLA typing, at four-digit resolution. An early release covering roughly 600 HLA-typed donors comprised 250 to 350 gigabases of sequencing data and roughly 85 million unique TCR sequences. The study combined high-throughput TCR immunosequencing, statistical association of individual TCRs with disease status, and machine learning to predict cytomegalovirus infection status. Of the roughly 410 genotyped donors, approximately 80% were placed in the genetic ancestry cluster associated with self-reported Caucasian donors. In an earlier analysis of over 550 of the donors, high-throughput TCR beta sequencing was used to judge whether each TCR beta V gene segment behaved as functional or pseudogenic. The study was designed to test whether signatures of past pathogen exposure could be identified by cataloging public T cell receptors. A separate validation cohort of roughly 110 different subjects was used in addition to the roughly 700-subject first cohort. Typing coverage varied by locus: 629-630 donors for A, B, C, DRB1 and DQB1; roughly 520 for DQA1; more than 600 for DPA1; more than 450 for DPB1. Roughly 5 DR-DQ haplotypes were treated as single units for association and clustering because of strong linkage in the cohort. On average, roughly 240,000 unique TCR beta nucleotide sequences were sequenced per donor among several hundred genotyped donors of the cohort, with 15% to 20% of those sequences being non-productive. Donor age, sex, ethnicity and CMV serostatus were compiled alongside the repertoire data. Rather than using new phenotypic data, the later analysis identified candidate immune exposures from TCR beta sequences and from how often those sequences occurred across donors. In a later genetic analysis, genome-wide SNP genotypes for about three fifths of the roughly 670 donors were used, and that subset was treated as a discovery cohort.

Trimming removed 0 bases from V and 1 base from J, leaving 9 bases between the germline ends. From its cysteine to its phenylalanine, the CDR3 spans 15 amino acids. Only the CDR3 region is kept as DNA, spanning 45 bases read in frame from base 1. In the germline V gene, CDR1 corresponds to LGHNA and CDR2 to YSLEER. The library was built by means of the immunoSEQ multiplex PCR assay. For the multiplex PCR, a mixture combining 60 forward primers for TCR Vbeta segments and 13 reverse primers for TCR Jbeta segments was used. The CDR3 region of rearranged TCR beta genes was amplified from genomic DNA with a multiplex PCR assay. Amplified TCR beta libraries were sequenced as 87-base-pair reads on the Illumina HiSeq System. On the authors' methods: A later analysis tallied roughly 78 million unique TCR beta chains across the approximately 670 repertoires, and around 12 million of those chains were shared by two or more donors. To remove PCR and sequencing errors, raw reads were error-corrected and collapsed into unique sequences using a nearest-neighbor algorithm that merged closely related sequences. To assign V, D and J gene segments, CDR3 sequences were aligned to IMGT reference sequences. Each retained sequence needed at least a six-nucleotide match to both a V gene segment and a J gene segment. A rearrangement counted as productive if the CDR3 had no stop codons and remained in frame with V and J, and every other rearrangement counted as non-productive. Following IMGT convention, CDR3 was defined as the stretch from the second conserved V-encoded cysteine up to the conserved J-encoded phenylalanine. The earlier analysis of around 640 of the donors excluded sequences that lacked an unambiguous match to a single V gene segment. An earlier analysis of around 600 of the donors classified V segments as functional when productive rearrangements were above 56.7% and as segregating when the standard deviation between donors was above 5%. A statistical classification framework was built to diagnose cytomegalovirus status from the catalog of TCR beta chain sequences. In a later analysis, TCR nucleotide sequences were compared against IMGT/GENE-DB human TR gene sequences so that V and J genes could be assigned. The TCRdist pipeline was used in a later analysis to assign CDR3 sequences and most-parsimonious VDJ recombination scenarios. In a later analysis, every TCR beta chain was defined by the combination of its CDR3 amino acid sequence and its V-gene family, and reads without a unique V-gene family were dropped. To address suspected cross-contamination and a sequencing artifact, a later analysis removed roughly 580 highly shared, low-generation-probability nucleotide sequences. For each public chain, a later analysis derived a clonal expansion index from normalized ranks of inferred template counts within each repertoire. Generation probabilities in a later analysis came from a VDJ recombination model fitted to out-of-frame rearrangements, and those results were checked against IGoR. Hypergeometric tests were used in a later analysis to score TCR-TCR, TCR-HLA and TCR-CMV co-occurrence, with a repertoire-size bias correction applied to the TCR pairs. To estimate false discovery rates, a later analysis permuted the HLA or CMV assignments 20 times. In a later analysis, co-occurring TCRs were grouped using DBSCAN, and TCRdist sequence similarity was added for clustering within HLA-allele-positive subsets. For co-occurrence clustering, repertoires with fewer than 30,000 or more than 120,000 public chains were excluded, along with a handful of repertoires with anomalous nucleotide sharing. This immuneACCESS table, as held by TCRdb, lists in-frame sequences with V and J called but not all clones. Of the missing ones, under half trace to an unresolved V gene in checked studies; the others have no known cause. V and J calls plus clone size are reproduced from that table; the DNA served to infer D and trimming. The sample table lists approximately 150,000 clones, more than 75% of them with a count of one. Approximately 2.5% of the sample comes from the top ten.

The cohort comprised hundreds of healthy bone marrow donors. Cohort members were all nominally healthy when sampled, although unrecorded immune exposures were likely present. The donor was CMV seropositive and belonged to the group of more than 250 seropositive cohort members. Each donor provided a peripheral blood sample, and peripheral blood mononuclear cells were used for TCR beta sequencing. The Qiagen DNeasy Blood Extraction Kit was used to extract genomic DNA from the blood cell samples. The full study reports these points: A later analysis found that HLA-associated TCR beta chains were more clonally expanded and had lower generation probabilities than equally common non-associated chains. The earlier analysis of around 600 of the donors excluded approximately 15 rarely observed V segments, including chromosome 9 orphons, because counts were too low. A later genetic analysis associated a missense DCLRE1C variant with V-gene and J-gene trimming of TCR beta chains, and an independent cohort replicated the association. Correlated functional status among segregating V segments might reflect linkage disequilibrium, but an unknown experimental factor could not be ruled out. Because HLA typing was unavailable for some donors at each locus, only the typed subset was used in association tests. Most TCR sequences were observed very rarely across donors, whereas some public TCRs were present in many individuals. A further reported finding was that TCR beta sequences accurately predicted the HLA-A and HLA-B alleles for most subjects in the first cohort. The only immune exposure information available for the cohort was CMV serostatus. In an earlier analysis of 450 to 750 of the donors, most TCR beta V segments appeared in productive rearrangements about 90% or about 30% of the time, broadly matching IMGT annotations. Assigning TCR associations to individual alleles was difficult when HLA alleles, especially DR and DQ, strongly co-occurred. According to a later analysis, parvovirus B19, influenza, CMV and Epstein-Barr virus appeared linked to several top co-occurrence clusters. Sequencing depth was assumed to be roughly uniform across donors in the presence/absence analyses, though that assumption may not hold. In a later analysis, more than 15,000 TCR beta sequences were associated with specific HLA alleles at a false discovery rate of 0.05. In a later analysis, TCR association rates were found to vary across HLA loci, with the most associated TCRs seen for DRB1 alleles and the fewest for HLA-C alleles. In vitro tests confirmed that a few of the cytomegalovirus-associated TCR beta chains recognize cytomegalovirus antigens. In both the original and validation cohorts, the classifier was reported to diagnose cytomegalovirus status with high specificity and sensitivity. A cluster of highly shared sequence variants was judged likely to represent a technical artifact of the sequencing pipeline. Compared with the approximately 600-donor mean, donors in an Asian-associated ancestry cluster had fewer N-insertions in productive TCRs, according to a later genetic analysis. It was suggested by the authors that the approach could potentially be generalized to other disease states and immunological phenotypes. In a later analysis, most CMV-associated TCR beta chains were found to appear HLA-restricted, with HLA associations seemingly driven largely by CMV exposure. The 87-base-pair reads could not distinguish some IMGT-functional V segments, including TRBV6-2 and TRBV6-3, so those segments were excluded. This cohort had only TCR beta chains sequenced, and the lack of alpha or paired-chain data limited which features could be detected. The study gave a list of about 150 TCR beta chains associated with cytomegalovirus.

The TCR comes from a man younger than 40 in good health and CMV-seropositive. The chain joins TRBV4-3 to TRBJ2-5; TRBD1 is perhaps the D gene, given 5 matching bases. The sequenced sample was PBMCs. In nucleotide form, the sequence is TGCGCCAGCAGCCAAGAGGGGCGGAGCCAAGAGACCCAGTACTTC. This sequence encodes CASSQEGRSQETQYF.